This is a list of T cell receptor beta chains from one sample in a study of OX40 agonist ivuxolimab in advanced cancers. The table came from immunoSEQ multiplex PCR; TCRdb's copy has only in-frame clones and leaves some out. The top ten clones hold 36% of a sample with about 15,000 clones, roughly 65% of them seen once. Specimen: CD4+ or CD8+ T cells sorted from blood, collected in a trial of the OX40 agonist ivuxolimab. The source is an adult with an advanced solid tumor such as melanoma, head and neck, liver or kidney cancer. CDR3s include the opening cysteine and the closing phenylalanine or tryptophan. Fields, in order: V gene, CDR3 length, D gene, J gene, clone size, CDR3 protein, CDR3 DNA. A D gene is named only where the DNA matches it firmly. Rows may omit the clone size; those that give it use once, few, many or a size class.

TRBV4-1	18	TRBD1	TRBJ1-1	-	CASSQAPGGNLMNTEAFF	TGCGCCAGCAGCCAAGCTCCAGGGGGTAATCTCATGAACACTGAAGCTTTCTTT
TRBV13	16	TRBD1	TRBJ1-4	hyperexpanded	CASSSTNRGLSEKLFF	TGTGCCAGCAGCTCGACAAACAGGGGGCTGAGTGAAAAACTGTTTTTT
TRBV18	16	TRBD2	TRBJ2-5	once	CASSPWTSGIQETQYF	TGTGCCAGCTCACCCTGGACTAGCGGAATCCAAGAGACCCAGTACTTC
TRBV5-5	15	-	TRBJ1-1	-	CASSLLSGDYTEAFF	TGTGCCAGCAGCTTGCTGTCAGGGGATTACACTGAAGCTTTCTTT
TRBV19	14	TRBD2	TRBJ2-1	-	CASSAFGGGNEQFF	TGTGCCAGTAGTGCCTTTGGGGGGGGCAATGAGCAGTTCTTC
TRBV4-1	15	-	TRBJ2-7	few	CASSQEYPTPYEQYF	TGCGCCAGCAGCCAAGAATACCCGACACCATACGAGCAGTACTTC
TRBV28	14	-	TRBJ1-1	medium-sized	CASTNQGLGTEAFF	TGTGCCAGCACCAACCAGGGGCTAGGCACTGAAGCTTTCTTT
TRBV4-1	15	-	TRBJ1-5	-	CASSQVLKSNQPQHF	TGCGCCAGCAGCCAAGTACTGAAATCTAATCAGCCCCAGCATTTT
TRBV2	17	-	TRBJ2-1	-	CASSGGRRLTAYNEQFF	TGTGCCAGCAGCGGCGGACGGCGTTTAACAGCCTACAATGAGCAGTTCTTC
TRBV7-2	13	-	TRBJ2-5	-	CASSLGGPETQYF	TGTGCCAGCAGCTTAGGGGGGCCGGAGACCCAGTACTTC
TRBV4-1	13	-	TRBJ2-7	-	CASSPDGTYEQYF	TGCGCCAGCAGCCCGGACGGGACCTACGAGCAGTACTTC
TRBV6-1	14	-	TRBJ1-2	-	CASSEAYGLKGYTF	TGTGCCAGCAGTGAAGCGTATGGGCTGAAGGGCTACACCTTC
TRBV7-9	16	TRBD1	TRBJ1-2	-	CASSLEGQGSWYGYTF	TGTGCCAGCAGCTTAGAAGGACAGGGGAGTTGGTATGGCTACACCTTC
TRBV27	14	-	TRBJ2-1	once	CASRAAPSYNEQFF	TGTGCCAGCCGAGCGGCCCCATCGTACAATGAGCAGTTCTTC
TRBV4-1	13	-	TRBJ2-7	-	CASSQDQSYEQYF	TGCGCCAGCAGCCAAGATCAGAGTTACGAGCAGTACTTC
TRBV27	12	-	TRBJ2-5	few	CASSAGMQTQYF	TGTGCCAGCAGCGCAGGGATGCAGACCCAGTACTTC
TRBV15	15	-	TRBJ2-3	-	CATSRDRLDGDTQYF	TGTGCCACCAGCAGAGATCGCCTAGATGGCGATACGCAGTATTTT
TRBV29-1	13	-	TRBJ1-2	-	CSVEGQLNYGYTF	TGCAGCGTTGAAGGGCAGCTTAACTATGGCTACACCTTC
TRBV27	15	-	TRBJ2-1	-	CASSLDGRGYNEQFF	TGTGCCAGCAGTTTAGACGGGAGAGGTTACAATGAGCAGTTCTTC
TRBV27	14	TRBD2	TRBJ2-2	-	CASSLTSGTGELFF	TGTGCCAGCAGTCTAACTAGCGGGACCGGGGAGCTGTTTTTT
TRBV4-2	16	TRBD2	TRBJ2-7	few	CASSKGLAAIPYEQYF	TGTGCCAGCAGTAAGGGACTAGCGGCAATACCCTACGAGCAGTACTTC